One sample yielded the 10 T cell receptor beta chains listed below, sequenced in a study of blood T cells in healthy people across ages. Through a sample-barcoded 5' primer and a J-beta primer mix, a second PCR was run for 7 to 11 cycles. TCRdb independently ran MiXCR on the 5' RACE reads; one entry per CDR3 protein. The table records roughly 800,000 distinct CDR3 sequences, nearly 60% of them present only once. Sequencing was performed on blood. All receptors come from a man aged 30 to 39 in good health.

This sequence joins TRBV4-2 and TRBJ2-5, with 8 bases matching TRBD2. Germline values: CDR1 LGHNA, CDR2 YNFKEQ. The CDR3 runs to 15 residues. V shed 3 bases, J shed 1 base, and the junction held 4 bases outside the gene matches. CDR3 sequence: CASSHLTSGQETQYF. CDR3 in DNA: TGTGCCAGCAGCCACCTAACTAGCGGCCAAGAGACCCAGTACTTC.

The V and J genes are TRBV4-3 and TRBJ2-7; D may be TRBD2 (6 bases). There are 15 residues in the CDR3. Germline V lookup: CDR1 LGHNA, CDR2 YSLEER. V lost 0 bases and J 6 bases, leaving 15 bases between the germline ends. CDR3 sequence (DNA): TGCGCCAGCAGCCAAGATTCTGGCGGGGCGGGCGAGCAGTACTTC. This translates into CASSQDSGGAGEQYF.

The rearrangement uses TRBV7-2 and TRBJ2-7; D is undetermined. Trimming removed 1 base at V and 0 bases at J, with 10 bases between. The CDR3 is 15 amino acids. The germline V gene encodes CDR1 SGHTA and CDR2 FQGNSA. The CDR3 nucleotides are TGTGCCAGCAGCTTAGAGGCCACCATCTCCTACGAGCAGTACTTC. Its protein is CASSLEATISYEQYF.

This chain joins TRBV20-1 and TRBJ2-3; a weak D match, TRBD2 (6 bases). There are 13 residues in the CDR3. With 0 bases removed from V and 14 bases from J, the gap between germline ends came to 18 bases. Per germline, CDR1 DFQATT and CDR2 SNEGSKA (reference sequence). CDR3 protein: CSARDRGKASAYF. CDR3 nucleotides: TGCAGTGCTAGAGATCGTGGTAAGGCTAGCGCGTATTTT.

V and J are TRBV9 and TRBJ2-3, with D perhaps matching TRBD2 (5 bases). V was cut by 3 bases and J by 0 bases, with 11 bases left in between. CDR1 SGDLS and CDR2 YYNGEE come from the germline V gene. There are 15 residues in the CDR3. CDR3 nucleotide sequence: TGTGCCAGCAGCGAAGCGGCCTCTAGCACAGATACGCAGTATTTT. Its protein product is CASSEAASSTDTQYF.

V usage is TRBV9 and J usage is TRBJ2-5, with 7 positions matching TRBD2. V dropped 3 bases and J dropped 1; count of bases not matched to a gene: 3. Germline CDR1 reads SGDLS; CDR2 reads YYNGEE. The CDR3 is 14 amino acids. The CDR3 here is CASSGLAPQETQYF. The CDR3 nucleotides read TGTGCCAGCAGCGGACTAGCTCCCCAAGAGACCCAGTACTTC.

The rearrangement uses TRBV5-1 and TRBJ1-1; tentative D call: TRBD1 (5 bases). This CDR3 comprises 15 residues. V lost 6 bases and J 5 bases, leaving 20 bases between the germline ends. In germline, CDR1 is SGHRS, CDR2 YFSETQ. The CDR3 loop is CASTAGGESVTEAFF. CDR3 in DNA: TGCGCCAGCACAGCCGGGGGGGAGTCGGTTACTGAAGCTTTCTTT. Variable domain in full (rest from reference TRBV5-1 and TRBJ1-1): KAGVTQTPRYLIKTRGQQVTLSCSPISGHRSVSWYQQTPGQGLQFLFEYFSETQRNKGNFPGRFSGRQFSNSRSEMNVSTLELGDSALYLCASTAGGESVTEAFFGQGTRLTVV.

The V gene is TRBV28, the J gene TRBJ2-5, with 9 positions matching TRBD1. CDR1 is MDHEN and CDR2 is SYDVKM in the germline V gene. V was pared by 3 bases and J by 4 bases, with 12 bases of the junction left unmatched. The CDR3 loop spans 17 amino acids. CDR3 loop: CASSLQGQGLTGETQYF. The CDR3 bases are TGTGCCAGCAGTTTGCAGGGACAGGGTCTGACGGGAGAGACCCAGTACTTC.

V usage is TRBV11-2 and J usage is TRBJ1-2; TRBD1 matches 9 bases. In germline, CDR1 is SGHAT, CDR2 FQNNGV. Unmatched junction bases numbered 7, after V lost 11 bases and J lost 6 bases. The CDR3 extends over 12 amino acids. CDR3 region: CAVRDRVNGYTF. CDR3 nucleotides: TGTGCCGTGCGGGACAGGGTAAATGGCTACACCTTC.

A few counts support this clonotype. V and J are TRBV7-9 and TRBJ1-5; D ambiguous. CDR1 and CDR2 from the germline V gene are SEHNR and FQNEAQ (reference sequence). V dropped 6 bases and J dropped 1 base, with 10 bases sitting between them. CDR3 length: 14 residues. CDR3 coding DNA: TGTGCCAGCAGTTTCGGAGCCAGCAATCAGCCCCAGCATTTT. Translated, it gives CASSFGASNQPQHF.